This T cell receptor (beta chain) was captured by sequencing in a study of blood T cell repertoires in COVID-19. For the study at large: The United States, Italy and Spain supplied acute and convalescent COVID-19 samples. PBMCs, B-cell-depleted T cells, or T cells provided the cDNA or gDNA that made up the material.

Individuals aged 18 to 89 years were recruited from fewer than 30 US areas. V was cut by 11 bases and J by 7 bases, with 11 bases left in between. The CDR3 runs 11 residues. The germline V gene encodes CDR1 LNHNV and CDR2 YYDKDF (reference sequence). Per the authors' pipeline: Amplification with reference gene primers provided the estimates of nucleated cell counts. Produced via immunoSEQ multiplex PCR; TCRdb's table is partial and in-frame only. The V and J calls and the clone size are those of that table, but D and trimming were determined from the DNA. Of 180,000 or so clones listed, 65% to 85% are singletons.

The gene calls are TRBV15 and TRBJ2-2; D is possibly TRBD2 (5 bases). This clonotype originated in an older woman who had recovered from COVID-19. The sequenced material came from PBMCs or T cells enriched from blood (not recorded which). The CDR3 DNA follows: TGTGCCGCGTCTCGGGGCGGGGAGCTGTTTTTT. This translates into CAASRGGELFF.